This is a list of T cell receptor beta chains from one sample in a study of blood T cells in healthy people across ages. TCRdb re-analysed the 5' RACE reads in MiXCR, keeping a single row per CDR3 protein. Among about 640,000 distinct CDR3 sequences listed, roughly 50% were seen once. Material for sequencing was blood. The source of these receptors is a man aged 60 to 75 in good health. The CDR3 runs from the conserved cysteine through the conserved F or W. A D gene is named only where the DNA matches it firmly. For some rows the clone size is stated as once, few or many, or as a class when expanded; others skip it.

>TRBJ2-5|TRBD2|-|TRBV20-1
TGCAGTGCTAGTAGCGGGGGGGTAGAGACCCAGTACTTC
CSASSGGVETQYF
>TRBJ2-5|TRBD2|-|TRBV6-6
TGTGCCAGCAGTTACCACCCCCGGGGGGGCCTGACAGAGACCCAGTACTTC
CASSYHPRGGLTETQYF
>TRBJ1-6|TRBD1|-|TRBV10-2
TGCGCCAGCACGGGGACAGGCAATTCACCCCTCCACTTT
CASTGTGNSPLHF
>TRBJ2-7|-|-|TRBV5-1
TGCGCCAGCAGCCACACGACACCTTCCTACGAGCAGTACTTC
CASSHTTPSYEQYF
>TRBJ2-3|TRBD2|few|TRBV12-3/TRBV12-4
TGTGCCAGCACTCTAGCGGGGGGCAGCACAGATACGCAGTATTTT
CASTLAGGSTDTQYF
>TRBJ2-3|TRBD2|few|TRBV29-1
TGCAGCGTTCTACAACCTAGCGGGGGGGCGTCAGATACGCAGTATTTT
CSVLQPSGGASDTQYF
>TRBJ2-5|-|-|TRBV7-7
TGTGCCAGCAGCTCTACTAGAAGGCACGAGACCCAGTACTTC
CASSSTRRHETQYF
>TRBJ2-1|-|-|TRBV7-3
TGTGCCAGCAGCGATGCCTCCCTCGAGCAGTTCTTC
CASSDASLEQFF
>TRBJ2-3|-|-|TRBV7-9
TGTGCCAGCAGCTCCTCGCACCCCACAGATACGCAGTATTTT
CASSSSHPTDTQYF
>TRBJ1-6|-|-|TRBV5-6
TGTGCCAGCACCGTCAATAATTCACCCCTCCACTTT
CASTVNNSPLHF
>TRBJ1-5|-|-|TRBV4-1
TGCGCCAGCAGCTTACAGGGTCTGCTAGATCAGCCCCAGCATTTT
CASSLQGLLDQPQHF
>TRBJ2-1|-|-|TRBV6-6
TGTGCCAGCAGCCCAATAGGTGGGAATGAGCAGTTCTTC
CASSPIGGNEQFF
>TRBJ1-6|-|-|TRBV3-1
TGTGCCAGCAGCCAAACCATGGACAGCTATAATTCACCCCTCCACTTT
CASSQTMDSYNSPLHF
>TRBJ2-5|-|once|TRBV11-2
TGTGCCAGCAGGATGGACAGAGGAAGGGAGACCCAGTACTTC
CASRMDRGRETQYF
>TRBJ1-2|TRBD1|-|TRBV3-1
TGTGCCAGCAGCCCTCTCATGGACAGGGGAGGGGGCTACACCTTC
CASSPLMDRGGGYTF
>TRBJ2-1|-|-|TRBV3-1
TGTGCCAGCAGATCAAACGGGCCCTCAGGGGCCACCTACAATGAGCAGTTCTTC
CASRSNGPSGATYNEQFF
>TRBJ1-2|-|-|TRBV2
TGTGCCAGCAGTGAAGCAAGACAGCTATATGGCTACACCTTC
CASSEARQLYGYTF
>TRBJ2-1|-|-|TRBV7-9
TGTGCCAGCCCGTCTGGTCGGAACTACAATGAGCAGTTCTTC
CASPSGRNYNEQFF
>TRBJ1-5|-|-|TRBV5-1
TGCGCCAGCAGCTTGGGGGGCGGGAATCAGCCCCAGCATTTT
CASSLGGGNQPQHF
>TRBJ2-2|TRBD2|-|TRBV12-3/TRBV12-4
TGTGCCAGCAGAGGACTAGCGGGGGGGTTCACCGGGGAGCTGTTTTTT
CASRGLAGGFTGELFF
>TRBJ2-1|-|-|TRBV4-2
TGTGCCAGCAGCCTAGAGCGGGACAGTTCCTACAATGAGCAGTTCTTC
CASSLERDSSYNEQFF
>TRBJ1-2|TRBD1|-|TRBV12-3/TRBV12-4
TGTGCCAGCAGTTTAGCGGGGGTGACAGGGCGAGGCTACACCTTC
CASSLAGVTGRGYTF
>TRBJ2-7|-|-|TRBV29-1
TGCAGCGTTGATACAGGGTCGGATACCTACGAGCAGTACTTC
CSVDTGSDTYEQYF
>TRBJ1-4|-|few|TRBV27
TGTGCCAGCAGTTTAAACGGGAGGCAATCGAATGAAAAACTGTTTTTT
CASSLNGRQSNEKLFF
>TRBJ1-1|-|-|TRBV10-3
TGTGCCATCAGTGAGCCGAGTCGGTCGGCTTTCTTT
CAISEPSRSAFF
>TRBJ2-5|TRBD2|-|TRBV4-2
TGTGCCAGCAGCCCTAGCGGGGGCTCCGTGGAGACCCAGTACTTC
CASSPSGGSVETQYF
>TRBJ2-1|-|-|TRBV20-1
TGCAGTGCTGTGTCGTCGTCCTACAATGAGCAGTTCTTC
CSAVSSSYNEQFF
>TRBJ1-6|TRBD1|-|TRBV20-1
TGCAGTGCTAGAAGAGCTCCGGGACAGGGTCTATTGGGAAATTCACCCCTCCACTTT
CSARRAPGQGLLGNSPLHF
>TRBJ2-3|TRBD1|few|TRBV28
TGTGCCAGCAGTTTCGCGACAGGGGGCACAGATACGCAGTATTTT
CASSFATGGTDTQYF